This T cell receptor beta chain was documented in a study of shared T cell receptors in the human thymus (dated by TCRdb to the early 2020s). About the study as a whole: The study investigated the way shared, self-reactive T-cell receptor alpha chains are produced in the human thymus.

There are 14 amino acids in the CDR3, from cysteine to phenylalanine inclusive. The DNA shown is the 42-base CDR3, in frame from base 1. The germline V gene supplies CDR1 SNHLY and CDR2 FYNNEI. V is shortened by 3 bases, J by 2 bases, and the region joining them spans 11 bases. The protocol used for the library was the immunoSEQ multiplex PCR assay. The table comes from immuneACCESS by way of TCRdb, which keeps in-frame sequences with V and J called. Part of the clones is missing from these tables; in studies checked, under half for an unresolved V gene and the rest for unknown reasons. Here the sample has about 660,000 clones; roughly 90% occur a single time. The ten biggest clones cover over 0.008% of the sample. To note about this clone: Its binding antigen is unknown. Base quality data are lacking; no much larger clone is found one base away.

The data were also submitted as part of a second study, on human thymus T cells. The second study also describes: In Finland, the donors were immunologically healthy infants who were having open corrective cardiac surgery for congenital heart defects. The thymus tissue came from surgical resects taken out during corrective cardiac surgery. V and J gene segment usage appeared biased in both thymic and peripheral blood repertoires. Highly overlapping thymic TCR repertoires among unrelated individuals were reported in the related research. TCR alpha and beta repertoires from fewer than ten infant thymus samples and a few related peripheral blood samples were characterized in the study. The cohort included more than 5 male and a couple of female infants, with donor ages spanning 7 to 244 days. Thymocytes were freed from the tissue by mechanical means and kept at -70 degrees C as pellets of about 9-33 million cells. A QIAsymphony instrument was used to extract genomic DNA from frozen cell pellets. The immunoSEQ multiplex PCR assay was used to amplify the TCRB and TCRAD loci from a standardized quantity of quality-controlled genomic DNA. The amplicons covered the V(D)J region and were long enough to include the CDR3 and to identify the V and J genes. Amplicon sequencing was performed on an Illumina platform through the commercial immunoSEQ service. Corrections for primer bias and sequencing errors followed previously described methods, while TCRAD and TCRB definitions were based on the IMGT database. immunoSEQ Analyzer 3.0 and VDJTools were used for repertoire analysis, which covered basic statistics, V/J segment usage, diversity estimates, rarefaction and pairwise overlap. Chao1, ChaoE, Efron-Thisted, Shannon and inverse Simpson indices were used to estimate diversity, which was also estimated on datasets down-sampled to the smallest sample. Repertoire overlap was assessed by strict matching of CDR3 nucleotide sequence, V gene and J gene, and clustering was done by Jaccard-based multidimensional scaling. On average, thymus samples gave 750,000 to 950,000 unique TCRB clonotypes, whereas blood samples gave around 80,000.

The specimen sequenced was thymocytes. Recombination linked TRBV2 to TRBJ2-7; confidence is insufficient to name the D gene. This TCR was sampled from a boy in the first two years of life with a congenital heart defect. Donor details come from another sample of the same person, matched by shared clones. The CDR3 reads as follows: CASSELQDTYEQYF. The DNA is as follows: TGTGCCAGCAGTGAGTTGCAGGATACCTACGAGCAGTACTTC.